Listed here are 9 T cell receptor beta chains from one sample, sequenced in a study of glioma-infiltrating T cells after dendritic cell vaccination. Produced via immunoSEQ multiplex PCR; TCRdb's table is partial and in-frame only. The sample includes 55,000 to 75,000 clones, around 85% of them seen just once. Time point indicated: after dendritic cell vaccination, including at tumor progression/relapse. The starting material was blood, obtained after dendritic cell vaccination. These receptors were obtained from a human donor with glioblastoma.

This clone was seen a few times. The genes are TRBV5-4 and TRBJ1-2; 7 bases align to TRBD1. V shed 4 bases, J shed 8 bases, and the junction held 5 bases outside the gene matches. The length of the CDR3 is 12 residues. From germline, CDR1 is SGHNT and CDR2 YYREEE (reference sequence). CDR3 bases: TGTGCCAGCAGCCGACAGGGATCGGGCTACACCTTC. This sequence encodes CASSRQGSGYTF.

This clone has only a few counts. This sequence joins TRBV4-2 and TRBJ1-1, with 7 bases aligning to TRBD1. The CDR3 has 18 amino acids. J was trimmed by 2 bases and V by 5 bases; bases with no gene match: 17. Germline V gene lookup returns CDR1 LGHNA and CDR2 YNFKEQ. The CDR3 bases are TGTGCCAGCAGCTTGCTCAGGGACAGTGGGAAGCTAAACACTGAAGCTTTCTTT. Protein sequence: CASSLLRDSGKLNTEAFF.

V gene TRBV6-5 combines with J gene TRBJ2-1; 10 bases are a match to TRBD2. This CDR3 comprises 14 residues. Germline trimming cut 5 bases from V and 8 bases from J; bases unmatched to any gene: 6. Germline values: CDR1 MNHEY, CDR2 SVGAGI. The CDR3 bases are TGTGCCAGCAGTCACGAGCGGGGGGGCGATGAGCAGTTCTTC. It is translated as CASSHERGGDEQFF.

For the CDR3, the DNA is TGTGCCACGCGGGACAGTAAATTGTACACTGAAGCTTTCTTT. Translated: CATRDSKLYTEAFF. The J gene is TRBJ1-1, the V gene TRBV6-5; 7 nucleotides match TRBD1. The CDR3 extends over 14 amino acids. The V segment lost 10 bases and the J segment 3 bases; nucleotides outside the gene matches: 11. The germline CDR1 and CDR2 sequences are MNHEY and SVGAGI.

This rearrangement joins TRBV14 to TRBJ1-2; D unresolved. Germline CDR1 and CDR2: SGHDN and FVKESK. The CDR3 is 15 residues long. The V gene lost 1 base and the J gene lost 2 bases, with 11 bases spanning the gap. In nucleotides, the CDR3 is TGTGCCAGCAGCCAAGCAATGGCCGGGAACTATGGCTACACCTTC. It encodes CASSQAMAGNYGYTF.

This chain connects TRBV5-1 to TRBJ2-5; D gene ambiguous. The tail of the sequence fits TRBJ2-7 better, so the J call may be wrong. The CDR3 covers 15 residues. Germline lookup yields CDR1 SGHRS and CDR2 YFSETQ. CDR3 amino acids: CASSRSLPENGEQYF. The CDR3, as DNA: TGCGCCAGCAGCCGGTCTTTGCCGGAGAATGGCGAGCAGTACTTC.

This chain connects TRBV18 to TRBJ1-4, with 8 bases fitting TRBD1. CDR1 KGHSH and CDR2 LQKENI come from the germline V gene. Germline trimming cut 4 bases from V and 2 bases from J; bases unmatched to any gene: 6. The CDR3 extends over 16 amino acids. Here the CDR3 DNA reads TGTGCCAGCTCACGGGGACAGGCACGTACTAATGAAAAACTGTTTTTT. This codes for CASSRGQARTNEKLFF.

This clone is a singleton in its sample. The V and J genes are TRBV30 and TRBJ1-2; 8 nucleotides match TRBD1. Germline V gives CDR1 GTSNPN, CDR2 SVGIG (reference sequence). V shed 0 bases and J 7 bases; nucleotides not matched to a gene: 7. The CDR3 is made up of 14 amino acids. For the CDR3, the DNA is TGTGCCTGGAGTGTACCGACAGGGGCCGCTGGCTACACCTTC. This encodes CAWSVPTGAAGYTF.

The chain recombines TRBV30 with TRBJ2-5, with D possibly matching TRBD2 (6 bases). The CDR3 spans 13 residues. Trimming removed 1 base at V and 0 bases at J, with 6 bases between. The germline CDR1 and CDR2 sequences are GTSNPN and SVGIG (reference sequence). Here the CDR3 DNA reads TGTGCCTGGAGTGCGGGGGACCAAGAGACCCAGTACTTC. Residues: CAWSAGDQETQYF.